One sample yielded the 17 T cell receptor beta chains listed below, sequenced in a study of beta chain features in type 1 diabetes. Study results and limitations: Shorter TCRB CDR3s, moderately but significantly so, marked every one of the four CD4+ subsets in Type 1 diabetes patients.

All of the isolated RNA was reverse transcribed, so expressed TCRB transcripts were sequenced. The protocol was immunoSEQ multiplex PCR, while the TCRdb copy is restricted to in-frame clones and leaves out a portion. The sample includes around 340,000 clones, about a tenth seen only once; the top ten take about 1%. Their specific antigens are unknown. What was sequenced was central memory CD4+ T cells from blood. The receptors shown here come from a man aged 30-40 years with type 1 diabetes.

Only a few counts were recorded for this clone. The J gene is TRBJ2-5, the V gene TRBV20-1; D unresolved. The V end was cut by 7 bases, the J end by 4 bases, with 10 bases between. Germline values: CDR1 DFQATT, CDR2 SNEGSKA (reference sequence). The CDR3 sequence is 11 residues long. This CDR3 is CSVKRIETQYF. The CDR3 coding sequence is TGCAGTGTGAAGAGGATAGAGACCCAGTACTTC.

A few counts support this clone. CDR3 coding DNA: TGTGCCAGCAGCTTACAGGTTTCTAATTCACCCCTCCACTTT. Its translation: CASSLQVSNSPLHF. The rearrangement uses TRBV5-6 and TRBJ1-6; a weak D match, TRBD1 (5 bases). CDR1 is SGHDT and CDR2 is YYEEEE in the germline V gene. The CDR3 is 14 residues long. Trimming stripped 2 bases from V and 6 bases from J, with 9 bases between. Based on the CDR3 plus reference TRBV5-6 and TRBJ1-6, the full variable domain is DAGVTQSPTHLIKTRGQQVTLRCSPKSGHDTVSWYQQALGQGPQFIFQYYEEEERQRGNFPDRFSGHQFPNYSSELNVNALLLGDSALYLCASSLQVSNSPLHFGNGTRLTVT.

This clone was detected a few times. V is TRBV7-2 and J is TRBJ2-1; D is possibly TRBD1 or TRBD2 (5 bases each). V gave up 5 bases and J gave up 1 base, with 12 bases separating them. Germline V lookup: CDR1 SGHTA, CDR2 FQGNSA. The CDR3 consists of 15 residues. As DNA, the CDR3 is TGTGCCAGCAGCCGAGGTGGGGGATCCTACAATGAGCAGTTCTTC. Its translation is CASSRGGGSYNEQFF.

This clone was observed a few times. This chain links TRBV7-9 with TRBJ2-1; D remains ambiguous. The CDR3 is 14 amino acids. Germline loops: CDR1 SEHNR, CDR2 FQNEAQ (reference sequence). V gave up 5 bases and J gave up 0 bases, with 8 bases separating them. CDR3 sequence reads: CASSPTGSYNEQFF. The CDR3 DNA reads as TGTGCCAGCAGCCCGACGGGCTCCTACAATGAGCAGTTCTTC. The full variable domain, rest sourced from reference TRBV7-9 and TRBJ2-1, is DTGVSQNPRHKITKRGQNVTFRCDPISEHNRLYWYRQTLGQGPEFLTYFQNEAQLEKSRLLSDRFSAERPKGSFSTLEIQRTEQGDSAMYLCASSPTGSYNEQFFGPGTRLTVL.

A note on this clone: Mismatch with germline at one junction end may stem from a read error. Distinct nucleotide sequences in the sample also encode this CDR3. The gene calls are TRBV20-1 and TRBJ2-1, with D unclear. Germline assignment: CDR1 DFQATT and CDR2 SNEGSKA (reference sequence). This CDR3 is 11 amino acids long. Written as DNA, the CDR3 is TGCAGTGCCAGAGGCTACAATGAGCAGTTCTTC. This encodes CSARGYNEQFF.

The genes are TRBV11-2 and TRBJ2-5, with 7 bases lining up with TRBD2. V dropped 1 base and J dropped 2; count of bases not matched to a gene: 7. Germline CDR1 is SGHAT and CDR2 is FQNNGV. This CDR3 has 16 amino acids. This CDR3 reads CASSLVPSGEQETQYF. The CDR3 region has the DNA TGTGCCAGCAGCTTAGTTCCTAGCGGAGAGCAAGAGACCCAGTACTTC.

This sequence joins TRBV5-1 and TRBJ2-7; possible D gene TRBD2, 5 bases. V was shortened by 4 bases and J by 5 bases, with 10 bases between the two germline ends. The CDR3 is made up of 12 amino acids. Germline CDR1 SGHRS, CDR2 YFSETQ. Here the CDR3 reads CASSVVGDEQYF. The CDR3 nucleotides read TGCGCCAGCAGCGTGGTGGGAGACGAGCAGTACTTC.

The V gene is TRBV6-5, the J gene TRBJ2-7; no definite D call. Germline V gene data show CDR1 as MNHEY and CDR2 as SVGAGI. With 0 bases removed from V and 2 bases from J, the gap between germline ends came to 11 bases. The CDR3 runs 15 residues. CDR3 in amino acids: CASSYSMENPYEQYF. The CDR3 DNA follows: TGTGCCAGCAGTTACTCGATGGAAAACCCCTACGAGCAGTACTTC.

The CDR3 DNA reads as TGTGCCAGCAGTTACCTAGGGACAGGTATCTACGAGCAGTACTTC. The encoded protein is CASSYLGTGIYEQYF. V is TRBV6-5 and J is TRBJ2-7; TRBD1 matches at 8 bases. Trimming removed 2 bases from V and 3 bases from J; junction bases left unmatched: 6. This CDR3 is built from 15 residues. The germline V gene encodes CDR1 MNHEY and CDR2 SVGAGI.

This clone was recorded many times. The V gene is TRBV14, the J gene TRBJ2-5, with 8 bases aligning to TRBD2. The J segment lost 5 bases and the V segment lost 4 bases, leaving 12 bases of the junction unmatched. Looked up from germline, CDR1 is SGHDN and CDR2 is FVKESK. The CDR3 contains 16 residues. The CDR3 reads CASSPRTGGITETQYF. The CDR3, as DNA: TGTGCCAGCAGCCCTCGAACGGGGGGGATCACGGAGACCCAGTACTTC. Drawing the rest from reference TRBV14 and TRBJ2-5, the complete variable domain is EAGVTQFPSHSVIEKGQTVTLRCDPISGHDNLYWYRRVMGKEIKFLLHFVKESKQDESGMPNNRFLAERTGGTYSTLKVQPAELEDSGVYFCASSPRTGGITETQYFGPGTRLLVL.

This clone was detected a few times. The chain links TRBV19 to TRBJ1-2, with D perhaps TRBD1 (5 bases). The V and J ends lost 6 bases and 6 bases respectively, with 14 bases between them. CDR1 and CDR2 from the germline V gene are LNHDA and SQIVND (reference sequence). The CDR3 covers 13 residues. CDR3 nucleotide sequence: TGTGCCAGTAGCACCCGACAGTACGATGGCTACACCTTC. This gives the protein CASSTRQYDGYTF.

This clone was observed a handful of times. The chain employs TRBV6-6 and TRBJ2-7, with 8 bases lining up with TRBD1. The CDR3 is made up of 14 amino acids. The V gene's germline CDR1 is MNHNY and CDR2 SVGAGI (reference sequence). Losses at the gene ends were 6 bases for V and 6 bases for J; bases not matched to a gene: 10. CDR3 coding DNA: TGTGCCAGCAGCCCACAAGCAGGGGGCGGCGAGCAGTACTTC. It yields the protein CASSPQAGGGEQYF.

This clone has just a few counts. This chain connects TRBV4-3 to TRBJ2-7, with TRBD1 matching 8 bases. Looked up from germline, CDR1 is LGHNA and CDR2 is YSLEER. The CDR3 totals 17 residues. The V gene end was trimmed by 0 bases and the J gene end by 1 base; junction bases not matched to a gene: 8. The CDR3 coding sequence is TGCGCCAGCAGCCAAGATCCGGGACAGGTTTGGTCCTACGAGCAGTACTTC. Its protein is CASSQDPGQVWSYEQYF.

This rearrangement joins TRBV11-3 to TRBJ2-1; the D is unclear. Trimming took off 1 base at V and 8 bases at J, with 3 bases between the two ends. The CDR3 is 11 amino acids. Germline lookup yields CDR1 SGHNT and CDR2 YENEEA. DNA of the CDR3: TGTGCCAGCAGCTTAGGCTATGAGCAGTTCTTC. Translated: CASSLGYEQFF.

This clone was seen more than once but under ten times. The genes are TRBV14 and TRBJ2-5; 14 bases line up with TRBD2. With V trimmed by 4 bases and J by 5 bases, 9 bases remained unmatched. Germline loops: CDR1 SGHDN, CDR2 FVKESK. CDR3 length equals 17 residues. Here the CDR3 reads CASSRGLAGVSTETQYF. The CDR3 DNA is TGTGCCAGCAGCCGGGGACTAGCGGGGGTCTCGACGGAGACCCAGTACTTC.

V gene TRBV6-5 combines with J gene TRBJ2-1, with TRBD2 matching 13 bases. The CDR3 loop spans 15 amino acids. The V gene's germline CDR1 is MNHEY and CDR2 SVGAGI. The trim removed 5 bases at V and 9 bases at J, leaving 7 bases unmatched. The CDR3: CASSTTSGGAFEQFF. Here the CDR3 DNA reads TGTGCCAGCAGTACAACTAGCGGGGGGGCCTTTGAGCAGTTCTTC.

This clone occurred a few times. This sequence joins TRBV5-1 and TRBJ1-4; possible D gene TRBD1, 6 bases. Looked up from germline, CDR1 is SGHRS and CDR2 is YFSETQ. V was clipped by 3 bases and J by 0 bases, with 12 bases between them. CDR3 size: 16 residues. CDR3 coding DNA: TGCGCCAGCAGCTCCGGACAGTCCCCAACTAATGAAAAACTGTTTTTT. Translating it yields CASSSGQSPTNEKLFF. Full variable domain (remainder filled in from reference TRBV5-1 and TRBJ1-4): KAGVTQTPRYLIKTRGQQVTLSCSPISGHRSVSWYQQTPGQGLQFLFEYFSETQRNKGNFPGRFSGRQFSNSRSEMNVSTLELGDSALYLCASSSGQSPTNEKLFFGSGTQLSVL.